What follows are 14 T cell receptor beta chains derived from one specimen sequenced in a study of beta chain features in type 1 diabetes. Study-wide points: Researchers report that Type 1 diabetes patients had moderately but significantly shorter TCRB CDR3s across all four CD4+ subsets.

Reverse transcription of all isolated RNA meant that expressed TCRB transcripts were sequenced. This table comes from immunoSEQ multiplex PCR, and its TCRdb copy is limited to in-frame clones, with some not included. This sample has hundreds of thousands of clones, with 15% found just once. These receptors' targets are unknown. Material: naive CD4+ T cells from blood. Receptor source: a man aged 18 to 29 with type 1 diabetes.

In its sample, this clone was seen a few times. J is TRBJ1-5 and V is TRBV27; the D is unclear. This CDR3 spans 13 amino acids. Germline V gives CDR1 MNHEY, CDR2 SMNVEV (reference sequence). The germline V and J ends were trimmed by 5 bases and 7 bases, with 12 bases remaining between them. CDR3 DNA sequence: TGTGCCAGCAGTCCCATGACAAACCAGCCCCAGCATTTT. It translates to CASSPMTNQPQHF.

The chain has TRBV19 and TRBJ1-1; 7 bases are shared with TRBD1. The germline CDR1 and CDR2 sequences are LNHDA and SQIVND (reference sequence). The CDR3 is made up of 17 amino acids. Unmatched junction bases numbered 16, after V lost 7 bases and J lost 2 bases. The CDR3 loop reads CASNETTTGATNTEAFF. CDR3 sequence (DNA): TGTGCCAGTAACGAAACAACCACAGGGGCAACTAACACTGAAGCTTTCTTT.

This clone was counted between two and nine times. The J gene is TRBJ1-2, the V gene TRBV30; 8 positions match TRBD1. This CDR3 comprises 17 residues. V trimming: 3 bases; J trimming: 8 bases; junction bases outside the gene matches: 20. From germline, CDR1 is GTSNPN and CDR2 SVGIG (reference sequence). The CDR3 here is CAWSVRVQGASSYGYTF. The CDR3 coding sequence is TGTGCCTGGAGCGTAAGGGTGCAGGGGGCCAGCTCCTACGGCTACACCTTC. Looking up the rest from reference TRBV30 and TRBJ1-2 gives the full variable domain: SQTIHQWPATLVQPVGSPLSLECTVEGTSNPNLYWYRQAAGRGLQLLFYSVGIGQISSEVPQNLSASRPQDRQFILSSKKLLLSDSGFYLCAWSVRVQGASSYGYTFGSGTRLTVV.

This clone has only one observation. J is TRBJ2-7 and V is TRBV28; a weak D match, TRBD1 (6 bases). The germline gives CDR1 MDHEN, CDR2 SYDVKM. This CDR3 comprises 15 residues. V lost 6 bases and J lost 8, with 23 bases in between. The CDR3 here is CASSVPGRVRGKQYF. The CDR3, as DNA: TGTGCCAGCAGCGTACCGGGCCGCGTTAGGGGGAAGCAGTACTTC.

The rearrangement uses TRBV5-1 and TRBJ2-1; D is possibly TRBD2 (5 bases). Germline values: CDR1 SGHRS, CDR2 YFSETQ. V lost 5 bases, J lost 3 bases, and 12 bases lay in between. CDR3 size: 14 residues. Here the CDR3 reads CASSFSGDYNEQFF. The CDR3 DNA reads TGCGCCAGCAGTTTCAGCGGAGACTACAATGAGCAGTTCTTC.

In its sample, this clone was seen a few times. The CDR3 DNA follows: TGCGCCAGCAGCCAAGATCCCCCGGCTAGCGGGGGGGCCAGAGATACGCAGTATTTT. Translation: CASSQDPPASGGARDTQYF. V gene TRBV4-1 combines with J gene TRBJ2-3, with 12 bases fitting TRBD2. CDR1 is MGHRA and CDR2 is YSYEKL in the germline V gene. Trimming took 0 bases from V and 5 from J; bases not matched to a gene: 12. This CDR3 region has 19 residues.

The V call is TRBV2, the J call TRBJ1-2, with D perhaps TRBD1 (5 bases). CDR3 size: 12 residues. Per germline, CDR1 SNHLY and CDR2 FYNNEI. V was cut by 6 bases and J by 8 bases, with 13 bases left in between. CDR3 DNA: TGTGCCAGCAGCCTCAGGGATTCGGGCTACACCTTC. Translation gives CASSLRDSGYTF.

This clone has only a few counts. The chain uses TRBV28 and TRBJ2-6; TRBD1 aligns across 7 bases. J lost 3 bases, V lost 1 base, and 0 bases had no gene match. This CDR3 region has 15 residues. The germline V gene has CDR1 MDHEN and CDR2 SYDVKM. CDR3: CASSLSGGGANVLTF. The CDR3 DNA follows: TGTGCCAGCAGTTTATCAGGGGGTGGGGCCAACGTCCTGACTTTC.

There are a few counts of this clone. This chain connects TRBV4-2 to TRBJ2-1; D might be TRBD2 (5 bases). Trimming removed 0 bases from V and 2 bases from J, with 11 bases in between. This CDR3 has 16 residues. CDR1 is LGHNA and CDR2 is YNFKEQ in the germline V gene. CDR3 residues: CASSQDRRATYNEQFF. The CDR3 nucleotides are TGTGCCAGCAGCCAAGACCGGCGGGCCACCTACAATGAGCAGTTCTTC.

This chain joins TRBV5-4 and TRBJ2-1, with 14 bases that match TRBD2. The CDR3 has 16 residues. Germline CDR1 reads SGHNT; CDR2 reads YYREEE (reference sequence). V was pared by 5 bases and J by 6 bases, with 7 bases of the junction left unmatched. CDR3 DNA sequence: TGTGCCAGCAGTCCTCGACTAGCGGGGGGGCCCAATGAGCAGTTCTTC. Translated, it gives CASSPRLAGGPNEQFF.

V gene TRBV30 combines with J gene TRBJ1-4; D uncertain. V dropped 1 base and J dropped 4 bases, with 10 bases sitting between them. Germline CDR1 and CDR2: GTSNPN and SVGIG (reference sequence). This CDR3 is built from 14 residues. CDR3 nucleotide sequence: TGTGCCTGGAGTGCTTACACGATTAATGAAAAACTGTTTTTT. Protein: CAWSAYTINEKLFF.

A few counts support this clone. This CDR3 is CSATINGYTF. CDR3 DNA: TGCAGTGCTACCATCAATGGCTACACCTTC. The genes are TRBV20-1 and TRBJ1-2, with D unclear. This CDR3 is built from 10 residues. Trimming shortened V by 4 bases and J by 6 bases, and 6 bases separated the two germline ends. The germline V gene encodes CDR1 DFQATT and CDR2 SNEGSKA (reference sequence).

This chain connects TRBV7-2 to TRBJ1-2; TRBD1 matches at 8 bases. Germline CDR1 reads SGHTA; CDR2 reads FQGNSA. The CDR3 contains 15 residues. J was trimmed by 7 bases and V by 0 bases; bases with no gene match: 7. The CDR3 protein is CASSLAPTGAPGYTF. The DNA for the CDR3 is TGTGCCAGCAGCTTAGCCCCGACAGGGGCGCCTGGCTACACCTTC.

This clone has a handful of counts. The CDR3 loop is CASSLLAGGPETQYF. CDR3 nucleotides: TGTGCCAGCAGCCTGTTAGCGGGAGGGCCCGAGACCCAGTACTTC. V and J are TRBV7-9 and TRBJ2-5, with 11 bases lining up with TRBD2. Germline lookup yields CDR1 SEHNR and CDR2 FQNEAQ (reference sequence). The J segment lost 5 bases and the V segment lost 5 bases, leaving 7 bases of the junction unmatched. The CDR3 totals 15 residues.